The 17 T cell receptor beta chains presented below share a single source sample, sequenced in a study of blood T cell repertoires in COVID-19. Assay: immunoSEQ multiplex PCR; the TCRdb copy retains only in-frame clones and omits some. The data show 60,000 to 75,000 clones, about 87% seen once. The material sequenced was peripheral blood. These receptors came from a man in his 60s with acute or convalescent COVID-19.

This CDR3 reads CASSDYPQGGEFF. CDR3 coding DNA: TGCGCCAGCAGTGACTACCCTCAGGGGGGTGAGTTCTTC. The genes are TRBV10-1 and TRBJ2-1, with D possibly TRBD1 on 7 matching bases. CDR1 and CDR2 (germline): WNHNN, SYGVQD (reference sequence). V lost 3 bases and J lost 14, with 17 bases in between. The CDR3 consists of 13 residues.

This clone showed up just a few times. J is TRBJ1-6 and V is TRBV6-1; possible D gene TRBD1, 6 bases. With 1 base removed from V and 0 bases from J, the gap between germline ends came to 7 bases. Germline lookup yields CDR1 MNHNS and CDR2 SASEGT. The CDR3 extends over 16 amino acids. The CDR3 DNA reads TGTGCCAGCAGTGAAGTCAGGGGCTCCTATAATTCACCCCTCCACTTT. Amino acid sequence: CASSEVRGSYNSPLHF.

The rearrangement joins TRBV6-6 to TRBJ1-2; D uncertain. Trimming took off 0 bases at V and 4 bases at J, with 9 bases between the two ends. This CDR3 is 14 amino acids long. Per the germline V gene, CDR1 is MNHNY and CDR2 is SVGAGI (reference sequence). DNA for the CDR3: TGTGCCAGCAGTTACTCGACCGGAGGCTATGGCTACACCTTC. Translating gives CASSYSTGGYGYTF.

The V gene is TRBV6-2 or TRBV6-3, the J gene TRBJ1-6; 8 nucleotides agree with TRBD1. V lost 2 bases to trimming and J lost 9 bases; unmatched junction nucleotides: 12. Germline assignment: CDR1 MNHEY and CDR2 SVGEGT. This CDR3 region has 17 residues. The CDR3 DNA is TGTGCCAGCAGTTACCGGGGCAGGGGGCTTTCCCGTTCACCCCTCCACTTT. Translating it yields CASSYRGRGLSRSPLHF.

CDR3 bases: TGTGCCAGCAGCCTCGGACAGGCCCCGTGGGGATATGGCTACACCTTC. Its protein is CASSLGQAPWGYGYTF. This chain links TRBV9 with TRBJ1-2; 7 positions match TRBD1. The CDR3 has 16 residues. The V gene's germline CDR1 is SGDLS and CDR2 YYNGEE. V lost 4 bases, J lost 5 bases, and 14 bases stayed unmatched.

V usage is TRBV11-2 and J usage is TRBJ1-3; TRBD1 might be the D (6 bases). Germline V gene sequence: CDR1 SGHAT, CDR2 FQNNGV. V shed 6 bases and J shed 0 bases, with 9 bases lying between them. This CDR3 comprises 14 residues. The CDR3 bases are TGTGCCAGCAGTGTGGGGGCCTCTGGAAACACCATATATTTT. Translation gives CASSVGASGNTIYF.

This clone was counted a few times. V usage is TRBV4-3 and J usage is TRBJ2-7; perhaps TRBD1 as D (7 bases). Germline loops: CDR1 LGHNA, CDR2 YSLEER. CDR3 size: 18 residues. With 1 base removed from V and 3 bases from J, the gap between germline ends came to 22 bases. CDR3 nucleotides: TGCGCCAGCAGCCAAGTCCGCGGGGTTGGCAGGGGGGACTACGAGCAGTACTTC. Translating gives CASSQVRGVGRGDYEQYF.

V gene TRBV5-8 combines with J gene TRBJ2-1; 8 bases are a match to TRBD2. The CDR3 totals 16 residues. CDR1 is SGHTS and CDR2 is YDEGEE in the germline V gene. Trimming took 4 bases from V and 9 from J; bases not matched to a gene: 15. DNA of the CDR3: TGTGCCAGCAGCCTGCTGACTAGCGCCGGGGTAGGTGAGCAGTTCTTC. Translated, it gives CASSLLTSAGVGEQFF.

The chain links TRBV11-2 to TRBJ1-1; TRBD1 might be the D (5 bases). This CDR3 spans 13 amino acids. The germline gives CDR1 SGHAT, CDR2 FQNNGV. V gave up 0 bases and J gave up 5 bases, with 7 bases separating them. The CDR3 region is CASSLERGTEAFF. CDR3 nucleotides: TGTGCCAGCAGCTTAGAGCGGGGGACTGAAGCTTTCTTT.

This chain links TRBV11-2 with TRBJ1-1; tentatively, D is TRBD1 (6 bases). The V end lost 4 bases, the J end lost 0 bases, and 24 bases lay between the germline ends. CDR1 SGHAT and CDR2 FQNNGV come from the germline V gene. This CDR3 is 19 amino acids long. CDR3 in DNA: TGTGCCAGCAGCTCAGAGAGAGGGGGTATGCCGGGACTGAACACTGAAGCTTTCTTT. Translating gives CASSSERGGMPGLNTEAFF.

CDR3 in DNA: TGTGCCAGCAGCTTAGGGCAGGGTTCCTACAATGAGCAGTTCTTC. Translation gives CASSLGQGSYNEQFF. This sequence joins TRBV7-7 and TRBJ2-1; D may be TRBD1 (5 bases). Trimming removed 1 base at V and 1 base at J, with 8 bases between. Germline V gives CDR1 SSHAT, CDR2 FNYEAQ (reference sequence). The CDR3 contains 15 residues. The full variable domain, its missing parts supplied by reference TRBV7-7 and TRBJ2-1, is GAGVSQSPRYKVTKRGQDVTLRCDPISSHATLYWYQQALGQGPEFLTYFNYEAQPDKSGLPSDRFSAERPEGSISTLTIQRTEQRDSAMYRCASSLGQGSYNEQFFGPGTRLTVL.

The gene calls are TRBV5-5 and TRBJ2-1, with 8 positions matching TRBD2. V was clipped by 0 bases and J by 0 bases; unmatched bases: 5. Germline CDR1 and CDR2: SGHKS and YYEKEE (reference sequence). This CDR3 has 17 amino acids. The CDR3 DNA is TGTGCCAGCAGCTTGGTCGGCGGGGGGATCTCCTACAATGAGCAGTTCTTC. Amino acid sequence: CASSLVGGGISYNEQFF.

This clone showed up just a few times. The chain links TRBV2 to TRBJ1-2; D is undetermined. The CDR3 is 12 amino acids. The germline V gene encodes CDR1 SNHLY and CDR2 FYNNEI. Trimming shortened V by 3 bases and J by 8 bases, and 10 bases separated the two germline ends. CDR3 sequence reads: CASSDYMMGYTF. The CDR3 coding sequence is TGTGCCAGCAGTGACTATATGATGGGCTACACCTTC. Based on the CDR3 plus reference TRBV2 and TRBJ1-2, the full variable domain is EPEVTQTPSHQVTQMGQEVILRCVPISNHLYFYWYRQILGQKVEFLVSFYNNEISEKSEIFDDQFSVERPDGSNFTLKIRSTKLEDSAMYFCASSDYMMGYTFGSGTRLTVV.

The chain employs TRBV5-4 and TRBJ2-1; the match to TRBD2 covers 9 bases. The CDR3 is 14 amino acids. Unmatched junction bases numbered 5, after V lost 5 bases and J lost 5 bases. CDR1 is SGHNT and CDR2 is YYREEE in the germline V gene (reference sequence). The CDR3 protein is CASSSGGQDNEQFF. The CDR3 DNA sequence: TGTGCCAGCAGTAGCGGGGGCCAGGACAATGAGCAGTTCTTC.

The rearrangement joins TRBV2 to TRBJ2-3; a possible D gene is TRBD1 (6 bases). Germline V gives CDR1 SNHLY, CDR2 FYNNEI. The ends were cut back, 4 bases at V and 4 bases at J, with 15 bases in the middle. CDR3 length equals 15 residues. The CDR3 nucleotides read TGTGCCAGCAGTGGGGAGTTGGGGGCGGCAGATACGCAGTATTTT. As protein: CASSGELGAADTQYF.

V and J are TRBV28 and TRBJ1-2; D perhaps matches TRBD1 (5 bases). Germline V gives CDR1 MDHEN, CDR2 SYDVKM. The CDR3 runs 15 residues. V was shortened by 4 bases and J by 4 bases, with 16 bases between the two germline ends. The CDR3 DNA reads as TGTGCCAGCAGTTCCCCCGCGGGGGGAATCTATGGCTACACCTTC. Translation gives CASSSPAGGIYGYTF.

This clone was detected once. This chain uses TRBV5-1 with TRBJ1-3, with D possibly matching TRBD1 (5 bases). In germline, CDR1 is SGHRS, CDR2 YFSETQ. V lost 0 bases and J 0 bases, leaving 7 bases between the germline ends. This CDR3 comprises 15 residues. The CDR3 bases are TGCGCCAGCAGCTTGGTAGGGGTCTCTGGAAACACCATATATTTT. Protein sequence: CASSLVGVSGNTIYF.